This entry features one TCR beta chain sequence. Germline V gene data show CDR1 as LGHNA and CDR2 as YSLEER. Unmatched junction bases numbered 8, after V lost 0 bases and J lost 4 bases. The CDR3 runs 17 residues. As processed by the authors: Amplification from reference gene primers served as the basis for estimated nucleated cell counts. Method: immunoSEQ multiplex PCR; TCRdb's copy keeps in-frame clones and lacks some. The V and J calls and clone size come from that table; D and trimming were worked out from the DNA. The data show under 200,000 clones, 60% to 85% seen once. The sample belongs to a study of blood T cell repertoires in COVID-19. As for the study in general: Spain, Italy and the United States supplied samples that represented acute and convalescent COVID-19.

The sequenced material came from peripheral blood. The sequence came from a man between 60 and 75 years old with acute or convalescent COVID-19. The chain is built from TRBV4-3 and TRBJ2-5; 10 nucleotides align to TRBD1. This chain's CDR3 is CASSQDLLGQGIETQYF. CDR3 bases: TGCGCCAGCAGCCAAGATCTACTGGGACAGGGGATAGAGACCCAGTACTTC.